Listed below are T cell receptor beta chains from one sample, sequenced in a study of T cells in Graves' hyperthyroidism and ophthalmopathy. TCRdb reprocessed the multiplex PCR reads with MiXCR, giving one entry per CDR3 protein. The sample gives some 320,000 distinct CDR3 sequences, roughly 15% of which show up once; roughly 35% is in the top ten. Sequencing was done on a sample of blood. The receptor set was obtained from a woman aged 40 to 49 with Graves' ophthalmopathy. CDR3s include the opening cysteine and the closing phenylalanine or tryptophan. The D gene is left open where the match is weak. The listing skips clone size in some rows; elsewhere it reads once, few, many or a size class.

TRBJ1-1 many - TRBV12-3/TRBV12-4 TGTGCCAGCACCCGAGGACGGGTGAACACTGAAGCTTTCTTT CASTRGRVNTEAFF
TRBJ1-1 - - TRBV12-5 TGTGCTAGTGGTTCGGTACTAGGTAAGAACACTGAAGCTTTCTTT CASGSVLGKNTEAFF
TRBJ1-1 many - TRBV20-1 TGCAGCCCTCTAAAGAACACTGAAGCTTTCTTT CSPLKNTEAFF
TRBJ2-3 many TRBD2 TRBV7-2 TGTGCCAGCAGCCAGCGGGGGGGGCGCTGGGATACGCAGTATTTT CASSQRGGRWDTQYF
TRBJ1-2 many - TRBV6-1 TGTGCCAGCAGTTACGAGATTTTCGGCTATGGCTACACCTTC CASSYEIFGYGYTF
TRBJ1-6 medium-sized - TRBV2 TGTGCCAGCAGAGGGACAAGCACGAATTCACCCCTCCACTTT CASRGTSTNSPLHF
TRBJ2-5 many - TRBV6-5 TGTGCCAGCAGTTACAGGGGGCAAGAGACCCAGTACTTC CASSYRGQETQYF
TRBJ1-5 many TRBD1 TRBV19 TGTGCCAGTAACACGGGACAGGGCCGCCTTAATCAGCCCCAGCATTTT CASNTGQGRLNQPQHF
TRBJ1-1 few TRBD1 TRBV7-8 TGTGCCAGCAGCAAGGGGGCGAGGAACACTGAAGCTTTCTTT CASSKGARNTEAFF
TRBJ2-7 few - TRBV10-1 TGCGCCAGCAGTGAGTCGCCGGACAATCCCTACGAGCAGTACTTC CASSESPDNPYEQYF
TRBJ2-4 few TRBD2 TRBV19 TGTGCCACCTCCGCTAGCGGATTAGCCAAAAACATTCAGTACTTC CATSASGLAKNIQYF
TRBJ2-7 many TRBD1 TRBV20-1 TGCAGTGCGGAAGACAGGGGTGTTGACTACGAGCAGTACTTC CSAEDRGVDYEQYF
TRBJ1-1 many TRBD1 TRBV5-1 TGCGCCAGCAGCCCCCGACAGGGGGCTAACACTGAAGCTTTCTTT CASSPRQGANTEAFF
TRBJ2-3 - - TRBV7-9 TGTGCCAGCTGGCGCGGGGACGGAAACACAGATACGCAGTATTTT CASWRGDGNTDTQYF
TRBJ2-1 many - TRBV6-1 TGTGCCAGCAGCCGCGGCAGGGGCGGCTCCTACAATGAGCAGTTCTTC CASSRGRGGSYNEQFF
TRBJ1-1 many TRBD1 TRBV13 TGTGCCAGCAGGCTTTGGGACAGGGTTCGGAACACTGAAGCTTTCTTT CASRLWDRVRNTEAFF
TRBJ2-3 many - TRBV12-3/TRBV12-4 TGTGCCAGCAGTTTAGTAAGGGACTCCACAGATACGCAGTATTTT CASSLVRDSTDTQYF
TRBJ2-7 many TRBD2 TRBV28 TGTGCCAGCAGTTTGCCGGGACTAGGCTCCTACGAGCAGTACTTC CASSLPGLGSYEQYF
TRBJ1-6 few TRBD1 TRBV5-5 TGTGCCAGCAGCTTGAACAGGGGCTCCTATAATTCACCCCTCCACTTT CASSLNRGSYNSPLHF
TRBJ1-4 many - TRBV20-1 TGCAGTGCTAGCAGGACAGCTGATGAAAAACTGTTTTTT CSASRTADEKLFF
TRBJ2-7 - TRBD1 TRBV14 TGTGCCAGCAGAGGGACCAACAGGGGCGGCGAGCAGTACTTC CASRGTNRGGEQYF
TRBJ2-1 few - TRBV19 TGTGCCAGTAGTATGTTTGGGCGTGGGGCGTATGAGCAGTTCTTC CASSMFGRGAYEQFF
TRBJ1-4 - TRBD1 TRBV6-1 TGTGCCAGCAGCGCGCGTGTGGGGGGGACAGTCGAAAAACTGTTTTTT CASSARVGGTVEKLFF
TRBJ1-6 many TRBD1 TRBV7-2 TGTGCCAGCAGACGACAGGGGAATTATAATTCACCCCTCCACTTT CASRRQGNYNSPLHF
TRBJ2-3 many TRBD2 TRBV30 TGTGCCTGGAGTTTGGGACTAGCGGGAGGTCGGGGAGATACGCAGTATTTT CAWSLGLAGGRGDTQYF
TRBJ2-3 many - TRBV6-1 TGTGCCAGCAGTGCAATACTACCCACAGATACGCAGTATTTT CASSAILPTDTQYF
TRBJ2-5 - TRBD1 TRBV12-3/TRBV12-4 TGTGCCAGCAGTTCACTCTCGACAGGGAACCAAGAGACCCAGTACTTC CASSSLSTGNQETQYF
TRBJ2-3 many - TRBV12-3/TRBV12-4 TGTGCCAGCAGTTTATCCGCGGTGTGGGGTACGCAGTATTTT CASSLSAVWGTQYF
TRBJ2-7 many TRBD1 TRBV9 TGTGCCAGCAGCGGTTCCAGACAGGGGTCCTACGAGCAGTACTTC CASSGSRQGSYEQYF
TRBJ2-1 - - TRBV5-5 TGTGCCAGCAGCTTGTCCCAGGGGTCTTACAATGAGCAGTTCTTC CASSLSQGSYNEQFF
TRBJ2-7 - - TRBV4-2 TGTGCCAGCAGCCAAGAGGGGAACTACGAGCAGTACTTC CASSQEGNYEQYF
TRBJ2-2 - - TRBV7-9 TGTGCCAGCAGCTTATTAAGGCAGAGGGAGCTGTTTTTT CASSLLRQRELFF
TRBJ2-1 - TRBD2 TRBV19 TGTGCCAGTAGTATAGAAGCGGGAAGCTCCTACAATGAGCAGTTCTTC CASSIEAGSSYNEQFF
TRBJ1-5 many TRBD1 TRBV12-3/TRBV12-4 TGTGCCACCACGGGACAGGGGGCGCAGAGCAATCAGCCCCAGCATTTT CATTGQGAQSNQPQHF
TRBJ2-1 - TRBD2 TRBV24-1 TGTGCCACCAGTGATGCGACTAGCGGGAGAACCTACAATGAGCAGTTCTTC CATSDATSGRTYNEQFF
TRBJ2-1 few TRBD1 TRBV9 TGTGCCAGCAGCGAGGGGACAGCCTACAATGAGCAGTTCTTC CASSEGTAYNEQFF
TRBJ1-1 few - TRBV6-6 TGTGCCAGCAGTTACTCGATAAGCGGGGGGGGCACTGAAGCTTTCTTT CASSYSISGGGTEAFF
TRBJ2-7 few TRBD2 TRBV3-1 TGTGCCAGCAGCCAGGGACTAGCGGACTCCTACGAGCAGTACTTC CASSQGLADSYEQYF
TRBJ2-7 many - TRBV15 TGTGCCACCAGCTCCGATCGAGGACCGATGTACGAGCAGTACTTC CATSSDRGPMYEQYF
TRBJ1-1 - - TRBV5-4 TGTGCCAGCAGCTTGTCGGGGTTACGAGGGACTGAAGCTTTCTTT CASSLSGLRGTEAFF
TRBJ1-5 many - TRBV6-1 TGTGCCAGCAGTCCCACGTTTCTTCAGCCCCAGCATTTT CASSPTFLQPQHF
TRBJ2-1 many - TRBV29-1 TGCAGCGTGGCGGTTGGCTACAATGAGCAGTTCTTC CSVAVGYNEQFF
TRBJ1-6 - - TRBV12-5 TGTGCTAGTGGTTTTCTCACAGCGCCACGGAATTCACCCCTCCACTTT CASGFLTAPRNSPLHF
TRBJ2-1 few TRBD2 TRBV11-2 TGTGCCAGCAGCTTAGTGCGCGGAGCGGGGGGGCAGTTCTTC CASSLVRGAGGQFF
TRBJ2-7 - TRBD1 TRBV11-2 TGTGCCAGCAGCTATCCCGGGACAGGCTCCTACGAGCAGTACTTC CASSYPGTGSYEQYF
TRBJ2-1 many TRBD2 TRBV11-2 TGTGCCAGCAGCTTAAGACTAGCGGTCACTTACAATGAGCAGTTCTTC CASSLRLAVTYNEQFF
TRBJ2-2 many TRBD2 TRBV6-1 TGTGCCAGCAGTGTAGAAACTAGCGTCGGGGAGCTGTTTTTT CASSVETSVGELFF
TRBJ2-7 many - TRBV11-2 TGTGCCAGCAGCGCCCAGGTTGGGCAGTACTTC CASSAQVGQYF
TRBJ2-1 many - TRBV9 TGTGCCAGCAGCGTAGACTACAGGGAGCAGTTCTTC CASSVDYREQFF
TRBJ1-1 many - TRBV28 TGTGCCAGCAGTTTATTCATTGGCGGGGCTCGGTTGAACACTGAAGCTTTCTTT CASSLFIGGARLNTEAFF
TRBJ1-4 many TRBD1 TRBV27 TGTGCCAGCAGTCCCATGTCCGACAGGGATAAGGAAAAACTGTTTTTT CASSPMSDRDKEKLFF
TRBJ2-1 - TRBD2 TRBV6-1 TGTGCCAGCAGCAGGCTAGGACTAGACCGCTACAATGAGCAGTTCTTC CASSRLGLDRYNEQFF